The 30 T cell receptor beta chains in this list originate from one sample, sequenced in a study of T-cell reconstitution after alpha-beta-depleted transplantation in children. Unique molecular identifiers featured in how the TCRbeta library was prepared. TCRdb re-called the PCR reads through MiXCR, storing one row per CDR3 protein. The table lists 260,000 or so distinct CDR3 sequences, 12% of them singletons. Specimen: PBMCs from the stem cell graft donor, collected from the stem cell graft. The receptors here all came from a human donor who donated a stem cell graft to a child with acute lymphoblastic leukemia.

This clonotype was found many times. V gene TRBV7-9 combines with J gene TRBJ2-7; D uncertain. This CDR3 comprises 13 residues. Germline CDR1 and CDR2: SEHNR and FQNEAQ (reference sequence). Trimming cost V 1 base and J 4 bases, with 8 bases left between them. The CDR3 sequence is CASSLEQKYEQYF. Written as DNA, the CDR3 is TGTGCCAGCAGCTTAGAACAGAAATACGAGCAGTACTTC.

The table lists this clonotype with many counts. The rearrangement links TRBV5-1 to TRBJ1-1; D gene uncertain. The CDR3 consists of 13 residues. Trimming left V 0 bases short and J 1 base short, with 4 bases between. Germline values: CDR1 SGHRS, CDR2 YFSETQ. CDR3 sequence (DNA): TGCGCCAGCAGCTTGGAAAAGAACACTGAAGCTTTCTTT. Its protein is CASSLEKNTEAFF.

The gene calls are TRBV20-1 and TRBJ2-7; D possibly corresponds to TRBD1 (5 bases). CDR1 and CDR2 from the germline V gene are DFQATT and SNEGSKA (reference sequence). Trimming took off 4 bases at V and 1 base at J, with 17 bases between the two ends. This CDR3 spans 15 amino acids. The CDR3 coding sequence is TGCAGTGCTACGATTCAGGGTATTGGGTCCTACGAGCAGTACTTC. Residues: CSATIQGIGSYEQYF.

This clonotype was picked up many times. This chain connects TRBV6-1 to TRBJ1-6; D is unresolved. The CDR3 is 13 amino acids. Germline V gene data show CDR1 as MNHNS and CDR2 as SASEGT. The V and J ends lost 6 bases and 7 bases respectively, with 10 bases between them. Written as DNA, the CDR3 is TGTGCCAGCAGATGGACGGTAAATTCACCCCTCCACTTT. It is translated as CASRWTVNSPLHF.

Many counts were recorded for this clonotype. The gene calls are TRBV20-1 and TRBJ1-4; 9 nucleotides match TRBD1. Trimming removed 7 bases from V and 7 bases from J; junction bases left unmatched: 7. The CDR3 has 13 amino acids. The germline V gene has CDR1 DFQATT and CDR2 SNEGSKA (reference sequence). This chain's CDR3 is CSVADRGGEKLFF. CDR3 nucleotides: TGCAGTGTCGCGGACAGGGGAGGTGAAAAACTGTTTTTT.

This clonotype was observed many times. The chain is built from TRBV20-1 and TRBJ2-3; TRBD1 aligns across 7 bases. Germline CDR1 and CDR2: DFQATT and SNEGSKA (reference sequence). The CDR3 runs to 16 residues. After removal of 4 bases from V and 2 bases from J, the junction contained 12 bases not matched to a gene. The CDR3 DNA reads TGCAGTGCTACCGGAGGACCGGGACAGTTCACAGATACGCAGTATTTT. Translating it yields CSATGGPGQFTDTQYF.

This clonotype was observed many times. J is TRBJ2-1 and V is TRBV28; the match to TRBD1 covers 10 bases. The CDR3 covers 15 residues. Germline V lookup: CDR1 MDHEN, CDR2 SYDVKM. J lost 3 bases, V lost 5 bases, and 4 bases had no gene match. The CDR3 nucleotides read TGTGCCAGCAGTCCTTGGACAGGGGGCTACAATGAGCAGTTCTTC. Translated, it gives CASSPWTGGYNEQFF.

This clonotype was seen only a few times. This chain connects TRBV20-1 to TRBJ2-7; D ambiguous. This CDR3 is built from 15 residues. Germline CDR1 is DFQATT and CDR2 is SNEGSKA (reference sequence). Trimming left V 2 bases short and J 5 bases short, with 19 bases between. CDR3 nucleotides: TGCAGTGCTAGATTCCCCGGCCCAGTGGTCGACGAGCAGTACTTC. This sequence encodes CSARFPGPVVDEQYF.

This clonotype was detected many times. The V gene is TRBV3-1, the J gene TRBJ1-5; tentatively, D is TRBD1 (5 bases). CDR1 LGHDT and CDR2 YNNKEL come from the germline V gene (reference sequence). CDR3 length equals 15 residues. Trimming left V 0 bases short and J 8 bases short, with 14 bases between. CDR3 DNA sequence: TGTGCCAGCAGCCAAGATCCGGGGCGGGCTAAGCCCCAGCATTTT. This gives the protein CASSQDPGRAKPQHF.

This clonotype was seen at least ten times. The chain links TRBV5-1 to TRBJ2-2, with unresolved D. In germline, CDR1 is SGHRS, CDR2 YFSETQ. Trimming stripped 0 bases from V and 0 bases from J, with 6 bases between. The CDR3 spans 15 residues. As DNA, the CDR3 is TGCGCCAGCAGCTTGGGCCAGTCGAACACCGGGGAGCTGTTTTTT. As protein: CASSLGQSNTGELFF.

This clonotype was detected ten times or more. J is TRBJ2-7 and V is TRBV12-3 or TRBV12-4; 7 bases align to TRBD1. This CDR3 is built from 15 residues. Trimming cost V 5 bases and J 2 bases; bases outside gene matches: 9. CDR3 loop: CASSRKGQTAYEQYF. DNA for the CDR3: TGTGCCAGCAGTCGGAAGGGACAGACAGCCTACGAGCAGTACTTC.

This clonotype was recorded at least ten times. The V gene is TRBV27, the J gene TRBJ2-3, with a tentative D call TRBD1 (5 bases). The CDR3 is made up of 16 amino acids. The germline V gene has CDR1 MNHEY and CDR2 SMNVEV (reference sequence). Trimming pared 6 bases from V and 0 bases from J, leaving 16 bases between. The CDR3 loop reads CASRADQGTSTDTQYF. In nucleotides, the CDR3 is TGTGCCAGCAGGGCCGACCAGGGCACTAGCACAGATACGCAGTATTTT.

The sample holds many counts of this clonotype. The chain combines TRBV5-1 with TRBJ1-5; D unresolved. With 2 bases removed from V and 5 bases from J, the gap between germline ends came to 8 bases. This CDR3 contains 13 residues. From germline, CDR1 is SGHRS and CDR2 YFSETQ. The CDR3 reads CASSFGWDQPQHF. In DNA, the CDR3 is TGCGCCAGCAGCTTCGGATGGGATCAGCCCCAGCATTTT. The variable domain in full, completed from reference TRBV5-1 and TRBJ1-5, reads KAGVTQTPRYLIKTRGQQVTLSCSPISGHRSVSWYQQTPGQGLQFLFEYFSETQRNKGNFPGRFSGRQFSNSRSEMNVSTLELGDSALYLCASSFGWDQPQHFGDGTRLSIL.

This clonotype was detected only a few times. The chain uses TRBV3-1 and TRBJ1-5; D possibly corresponds to TRBD1 (5 bases). CDR3 length equals 15 residues. Per germline, CDR1 LGHDT and CDR2 YNNKEL (reference sequence). Trimming took off 1 base at V and 2 bases at J, with 9 bases between the two ends. CDR3 in DNA: TGTGCCAGCAGCCAAGGGGGGATCGGCAATCAGCCCCAGCATTTT. Amino acid sequence: CASSQGGIGNQPQHF.

There are many counts of this clonotype. V is TRBV27 and J is TRBJ2-3, with D possibly TRBD2 on 7 matching bases. Germline CDR1 MNHEY, CDR2 SMNVEV (reference sequence). Trimming removed 6 bases from V and 1 base from J, with 17 bases in between. There are 16 residues in the CDR3. In DNA form, the CDR3 reads TGTGCCAGCAGAGGTGAGGGGGGGCATCGCACAGATACGCAGTATTTT. Translating gives CASRGEGGHRTDTQYF.

This clonotype has a count of ten or more. The chain carries TRBV15 and TRBJ1-6, with D perhaps TRBD1 (5 bases). CDR3 length equals 13 residues. Trimming stripped 0 bases from V and 19 bases from J, with 16 bases between. Germline V CDR1 and CDR2: LNHNV, YYDKDF (reference sequence). The CDR3 bases are TGTGCCACCAGCAGAGATCAAGAAGACAGTCGGCACTTT. Amino acid sequence: CATSRDQEDSRHF.

The chain recombines TRBV5-1 with TRBJ2-2; D not resolved. CDR1 is SGHRS, CDR2 YFSETQ, per germline. The CDR3 consists of 14 residues. The V end was cut by 0 bases, the J end by 9 bases, with 12 bases between. Here the CDR3 reads CASSLVLNSWELFF. In nucleotides, the CDR3 is TGCGCCAGCAGCTTGGTACTGAACTCCTGGGAGCTGTTTTTT.

This clonotype was picked up many times. The chain links TRBV9 to TRBJ1-1; D is unclear. The V end was cut by 2 bases, the J end by 1 base, with 12 bases between. This CDR3 spans 15 amino acids. Per the germline V gene, CDR1 is SGDLS and CDR2 is YYNGEE. The DNA of the CDR3 is TGTGCCAGCAGCGTTGGTATGATGGCGAACACTGAAGCTTTCTTT. Protein sequence: CASSVGMMANTEAFF. The full variable domain, in which reference TRBV9 and TRBJ1-1 provide the parts outside the CDR3, is DSGVTQTPKHLITATGQRVTLRCSPRSGDLSVYWYQQSLDQGLQFLIQYYNGEERAKGNILERFSAQQFPDLHSELNLSSLELGDSALYFCASSVGMMANTEAFFGQGTRLTVV.

This clonotype was seen at least ten times. The genes are TRBV2 and TRBJ1-3; D possibly corresponds to TRBD1 (5 bases). Germline V gene lookup returns CDR1 SNHLY and CDR2 FYNNEI. The CDR3 length is 16 residues. V was trimmed by 1 base and J by 0 bases, leaving 10 bases between them. CDR3 protein: CASSEETAVSGNTIYF. The DNA of the CDR3 is TGTGCCAGCAGTGAAGAGACAGCGGTCTCTGGAAACACCATATATTTT.

A few counts support this clonotype. The J gene is TRBJ1-5, the V gene TRBV5-1; TRBD1 matches at 7 bases. Germline values: CDR1 SGHRS, CDR2 YFSETQ. The CDR3 contains 15 residues. With 0 bases clipped from V and 7 bases from J, the junction kept 7 bases outside the gene matches. The DNA of the CDR3 is TGCGCCAGCAGCTTGGCGGAGGGGGCCGGGCAGCCCCAGCATTTT. Amino acid sequence: CASSLAEGAGQPQHF.

There are many counts of this clonotype. J is TRBJ2-1 and V is TRBV20-1; TRBD2 agrees at 8 bases. With 6 bases clipped from V and 4 bases from J, the junction kept 14 bases outside the gene matches. CDR1 is DFQATT and CDR2 is SNEGSKA in the germline V gene (reference sequence). The CDR3 loop spans 16 amino acids. The CDR3 nucleotides are TGCAGTGCGCCCGGTGAGACTAGCGAGACTTACAATGAGCAGTTCTTC. Amino acids: CSAPGETSETYNEQFF.

This clonotype came up many times. The chain employs TRBV9 and TRBJ1-5; TRBD1 aligns across 8 bases. The trim removed 3 bases at V and 4 bases at J, leaving 0 bases unmatched. Per germline, CDR1 SGDLS and CDR2 YYNGEE. The CDR3 has 13 residues. Here the CDR3 reads CASSGTGNQPQHF. The CDR3 DNA is TGTGCCAGCAGCGGGACAGGGAATCAGCCCCAGCATTTT. Supplemented by reference TRBV9 and TRBJ1-5, the full variable domain reads DSGVTQTPKHLITATGQRVTLRCSPRSGDLSVYWYQQSLDQGLQFLIQYYNGEERAKGNILERFSAQQFPDLHSELNLSSLELGDSALYFCASSGTGNQPQHFGDGTRLSIL.

In this sample, this clonotype turned up many times. The CDR3 DNA follows: TGTGCCAGCACCCGGGGGGGGTCGAGGCAGCCCCAGCATTTT. This sequence encodes CASTRGGSRQPQHF. The chain couples TRBV5-6 to TRBJ1-5; a possible D gene is TRBD1 (5 bases). V lost 6 bases to trimming and J lost 7 bases, with 17 bases between them. The germline CDR1 and CDR2 sequences are SGHDT and YYEEEE. The CDR3 loop spans 14 amino acids.

This clonotype appeared many times. The J gene is TRBJ1-1, the V gene TRBV12-3 or TRBV12-4; possibly TRBD1 for D (5 bases). CDR3 length: 15 amino acids. V shed 6 bases and J shed 6 bases, with 20 bases lying between them. CDR3 DNA sequence: TGTGCCAGCAGGGGGCAAAGCCGGGTAGACCCTGAAGCTTTCTTT. Translation: CASRGQSRVDPEAFF.

This clonotype was seen many times. V and J are TRBV10-3 and TRBJ2-5, with a possible D match to TRBD2 (6 bases). The CDR3 extends over 18 amino acids. Germline V gene data show CDR1 as ENHRY and CDR2 as SYGVKD. V was shortened by 0 bases and J by 1 base, with 18 bases between the two germline ends. CDR3 sequence: CAISESRSTGGRQETQYF. The CDR3 nucleotides read TGTGCCATCAGTGAGTCTAGGTCGACCGGGGGTCGCCAAGAGACCCAGTACTTC.

This clonotype was observed many times. The chain combines TRBV9 with TRBJ2-3, with D unclear. V lost 2 bases and J 6 bases, leaving 10 bases between the germline ends. The CDR3 sequence is 13 residues long. From germline, CDR1 is SGDLS and CDR2 YYNGEE. The CDR3 nucleotides are TGTGCCAGCAGCGTCGGAATTGGGGATACGCAGTATTTT. It specifies CASSVGIGDTQYF.

The chain is built from TRBV6-1 and TRBJ1-3; D call uncertain. Germline assignment: CDR1 MNHNS and CDR2 SASEGT. With 5 bases removed from V and 0 bases from J, the gap between germline ends came to 11 bases. The CDR3 is made up of 15 amino acids. The CDR3 loop is CASSQISVSGNTIYF. The CDR3 DNA sequence: TGTGCCAGCAGTCAAATCAGTGTCTCTGGAAACACCATATATTTT.

This clonotype was counted many times. The chain links TRBV29-1 to TRBJ1-1; D remains ambiguous. V lost 3 bases and J lost 1, with 9 bases in between. Per germline, CDR1 SQVTM and CDR2 ANQGSEA. This CDR3 comprises 13 residues. The CDR3 coding sequence is TGCAGCGTTGATCAGGCGAGGAACACTGAAGCTTTCTTT. This codes for CSVDQARNTEAFF. Variable domain in full (rest from reference TRBV29-1 and TRBJ1-1): SAVISQKPSRDICQRGTSLTIQCQVDSQVTMMFWYRQQPGQSLTLIATANQGSEATYESGFVIDKFPISRPNLTFSTLTVSNMSPEDSSIYLCSVDQARNTEAFFGQGTRLTVV.

This clonotype has ten or more counts. The J gene is TRBJ2-1, the V gene TRBV20-1; D ambiguous. Per germline, CDR1 DFQATT and CDR2 SNEGSKA (reference sequence). This CDR3 contains 10 residues. V gave up 6 bases and J gave up 10 bases, with 10 bases separating them. The CDR3 reads CSAELVEQFF. CDR3 sequence (DNA): TGCAGTGCCGAACTGGTGGAGCAGTTCTTC.

Many counts were recorded for this clonotype. The V and J genes are TRBV6-2 or TRBV6-3 and TRBJ2-6; D perhaps matches TRBD2 (6 bases). Per the germline V gene, CDR1 is MNHEY and CDR2 is SVGEGT. The CDR3 runs 17 residues. V gave up 3 bases and J gave up 0 bases, with 12 bases separating them. CDR3 protein: CASSYLAGNSGANVLTF. In DNA, the CDR3 is TGTGCCAGCAGTTATTTGGCGGGGAACTCTGGGGCCAACGTCCTGACTTTC.